This T cell receptor (beta chain) was sequenced for a study of T cells in Graves' hyperthyroidism and ophthalmopathy. This clonotype occurred a few times. It was RNA transcripts that yielded the amplified TCR beta CDR3 regions. A first-round RT-PCR of the TCR CDR3 used the HTBI primer set. TCRdb re-analysed the multiplex PCR reads in MiXCR, keeping a single row per CDR3 protein. The data hold hundreds of thousands of distinct CDR3 sequences, with less than 25% observed a single time. V dropped 4 bases and J dropped 6 bases, with 22 bases sitting between them. Germline V gives CDR1 SGHDN, CDR2 FVKESK. The CDR3 loop spans 16 amino acids.

This chain uses TRBV14 with TRBJ2-7; D may be TRBD1 (6 bases). The TCR comes from a woman aged 25 to 39 with Graves' ophthalmopathy. Specimen: blood. Here the CDR3 DNA reads TGTGCCAGCAGCCCTGGCCTCGGGCAGGGGTCCCGCGAGCAGTACTTC. Protein product: CASSPGLGQGSREQYF.